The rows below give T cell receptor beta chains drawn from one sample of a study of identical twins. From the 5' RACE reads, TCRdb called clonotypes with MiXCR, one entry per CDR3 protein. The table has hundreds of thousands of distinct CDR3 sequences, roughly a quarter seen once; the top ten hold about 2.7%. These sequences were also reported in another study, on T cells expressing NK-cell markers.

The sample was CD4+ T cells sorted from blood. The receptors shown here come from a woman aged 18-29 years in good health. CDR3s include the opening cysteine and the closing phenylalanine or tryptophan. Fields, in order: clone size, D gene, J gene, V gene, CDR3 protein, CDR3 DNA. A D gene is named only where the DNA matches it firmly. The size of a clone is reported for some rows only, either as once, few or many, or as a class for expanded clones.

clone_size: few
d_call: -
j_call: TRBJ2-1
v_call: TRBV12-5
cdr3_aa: CASGLVLAEPHEQFF
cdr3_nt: TGTGCTAGTGGTTTGGTACTAGCCGAGCCCCATGAGCAGTTCTTC

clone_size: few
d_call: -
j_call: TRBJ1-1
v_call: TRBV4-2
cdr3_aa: CASSQEVENTEAFF
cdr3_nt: TGTGCCAGCAGCCAAGAGGTGGAGAACACTGAAGCTTTCTTT

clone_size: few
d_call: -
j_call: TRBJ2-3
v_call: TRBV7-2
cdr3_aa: CASSLAGVSLHTQYF
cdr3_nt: TGTGCCAGCAGCTTAGCGGGGGTCTCTCTGCATACGCAGTATTTT

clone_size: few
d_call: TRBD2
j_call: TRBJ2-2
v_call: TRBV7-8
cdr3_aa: CASSLPRLAANTGELFF
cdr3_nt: TGTGCCAGCAGCTTACCCCGACTAGCGGCGAACACCGGGGAGCTGTTTTTT

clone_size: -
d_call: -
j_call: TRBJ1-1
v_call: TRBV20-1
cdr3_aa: CSARRIGGSTEAFF
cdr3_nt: TGCAGTGCTAGAAGGATTGGAGGGAGCACTGAAGCTTTCTTT

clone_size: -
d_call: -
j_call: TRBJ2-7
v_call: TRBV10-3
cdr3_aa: CAISDGAYEQYF
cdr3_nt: TGTGCCATCAGTGACGGGGCCTACGAGCAGTACTTC

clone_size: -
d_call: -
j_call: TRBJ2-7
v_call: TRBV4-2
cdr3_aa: CASSQDGGEHYEQYF
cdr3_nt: TGTGCCAGCAGCCAGGACGGGGGTGAACACTACGAGCAGTACTTC

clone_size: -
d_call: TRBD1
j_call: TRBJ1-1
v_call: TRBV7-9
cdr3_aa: CASSFSGGPDTEAFF
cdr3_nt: TGTGCCAGCAGCTTTTCAGGGGGGCCGGACACTGAAGCTTTCTTT

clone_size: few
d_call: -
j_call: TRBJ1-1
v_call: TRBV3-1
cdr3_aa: CASSLGTRCFF
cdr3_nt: TGTGCCAGCAGCCTAGGGACAAGGTGCTTCTTT

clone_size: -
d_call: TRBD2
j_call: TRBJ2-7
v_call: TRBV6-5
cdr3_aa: CASSYNGAGDPSYEQYF
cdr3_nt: TGTGCCAGCAGTTACAACGGGGCGGGGGACCCCTCCTACGAGCAGTACTTC

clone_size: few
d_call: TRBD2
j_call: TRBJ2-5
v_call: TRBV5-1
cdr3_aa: CASSFSGRGGETQYF
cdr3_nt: TGCGCCAGCAGCTTTAGCGGGAGAGGAGGAGAGACCCAGTACTTC

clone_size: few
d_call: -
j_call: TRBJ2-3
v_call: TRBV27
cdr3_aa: CASSPYPPDTQYF
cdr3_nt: TGTGCCAGCAGTCCGTACCCCCCAGATACGCAGTATTTT

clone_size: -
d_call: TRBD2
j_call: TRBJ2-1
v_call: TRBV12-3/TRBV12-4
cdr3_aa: CASRTLAGGGYNEQFF
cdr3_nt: TGTGCCAGCAGAACACTAGCGGGGGGGGGTTACAATGAGCAGTTCTTC

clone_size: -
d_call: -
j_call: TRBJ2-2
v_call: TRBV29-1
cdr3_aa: CSGRRGQNTGELFF
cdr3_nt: TGCAGCGGCCGCAGGGGTCAGAACACCGGGGAGCTGTTTTTT

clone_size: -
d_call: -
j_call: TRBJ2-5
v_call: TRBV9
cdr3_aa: CASSVYPGLEGTQYF
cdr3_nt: TGTGCCAGCAGCGTTTACCCGGGACTGGAAGGGACCCAGTACTTC

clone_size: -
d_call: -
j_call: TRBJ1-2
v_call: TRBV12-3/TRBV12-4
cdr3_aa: CASSETGTGYTF
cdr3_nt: TGTGCCAGCAGTGAAACAGGGACTGGCTACACCTTC

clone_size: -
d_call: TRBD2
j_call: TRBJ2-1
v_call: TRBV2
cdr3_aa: CASSDQLAGVYNEQFF
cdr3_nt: TGTGCCAGCAGTGATCAGCTAGCGGGGGTTTACAATGAGCAGTTCTTC

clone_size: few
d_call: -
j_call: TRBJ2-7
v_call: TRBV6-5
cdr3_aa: CASSYSGYDGNYEQYF
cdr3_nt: TGTGCCAGCAGTTACTCGGGCTACGACGGCAACTACGAGCAGTACTTC

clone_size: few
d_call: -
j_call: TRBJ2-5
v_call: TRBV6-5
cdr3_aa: CASSSGTEETQYF
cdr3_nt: TGTGCCAGCAGTTCCGGGACGGAAGAGACCCAGTACTTC

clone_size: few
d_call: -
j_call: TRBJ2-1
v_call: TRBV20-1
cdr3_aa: CSANSVRSYNEQFF
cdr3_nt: TGCAGTGCTAATAGCGTACGCTCCTACAATGAGCAGTTCTTC

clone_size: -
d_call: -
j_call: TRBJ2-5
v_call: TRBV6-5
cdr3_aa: CASSYSRPGSQYF
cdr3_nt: TGTGCCAGCAGTTACAGTCGACCAGGGAGTCAGTACTTC

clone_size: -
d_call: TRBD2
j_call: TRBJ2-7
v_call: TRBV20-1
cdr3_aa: CSARGESFGRASEQYF
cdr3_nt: TGCAGTGCTAGAGGGGAGAGTTTCGGGAGGGCAAGCGAGCAGTACTTC

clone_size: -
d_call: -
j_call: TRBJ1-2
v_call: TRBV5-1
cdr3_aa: CASRGGAGPGYTF
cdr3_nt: TGCGCCAGCAGGGGGGGCGCGGGACCCGGCTACACCTTC

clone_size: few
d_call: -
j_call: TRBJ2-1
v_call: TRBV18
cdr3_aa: CASSPGLFRYNEQFF
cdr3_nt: TGTGCCAGCTCACCAGGACTTTTCCGGTACAATGAGCAGTTCTTC

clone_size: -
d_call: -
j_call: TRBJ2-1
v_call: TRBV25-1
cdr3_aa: CASSAYYNEQFF
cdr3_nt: TGTGCCAGCAGTGCGTACTACAATGAGCAGTTCTTC

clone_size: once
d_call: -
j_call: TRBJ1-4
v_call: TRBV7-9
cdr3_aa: CASSFWGDEKLFF
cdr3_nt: TGTGCCAGCAGCTTTTGGGGGGATGAAAAACTGTTTTTT

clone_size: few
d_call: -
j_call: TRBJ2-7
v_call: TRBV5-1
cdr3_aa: CASSLGARASYEQYF
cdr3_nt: TGCGCCAGCAGCTTGGGTGCGAGAGCGAGCTACGAGCAGTACTTC

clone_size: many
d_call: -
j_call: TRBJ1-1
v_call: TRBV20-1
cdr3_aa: CSARSGNTEAFF
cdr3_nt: TGCAGTGCTAGGTCCGGGAACACTGAAGCTTTCTTT

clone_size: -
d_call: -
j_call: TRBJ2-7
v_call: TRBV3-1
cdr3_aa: CASSQVVHEQYF
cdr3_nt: TGTGCCAGCAGCCAAGTGGTCCACGAGCAGTACTTC

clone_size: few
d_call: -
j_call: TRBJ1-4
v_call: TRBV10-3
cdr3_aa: CAISGTDNEKLFF
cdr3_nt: TGTGCCATCAGTGGGACCGACAATGAAAAACTGTTTTTT

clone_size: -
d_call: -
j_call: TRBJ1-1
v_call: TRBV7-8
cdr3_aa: CASSLMRVDTEAFF
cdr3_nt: TGTGCCAGCAGCTTAATGAGGGTGGACACTGAAGCTTTCTTT

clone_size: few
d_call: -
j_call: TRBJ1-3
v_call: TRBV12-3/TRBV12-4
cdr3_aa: CASRTTVFSGNTIYF
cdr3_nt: TGTGCCAGCAGAACGACTGTTTTCTCTGGAAACACCATATATTTT

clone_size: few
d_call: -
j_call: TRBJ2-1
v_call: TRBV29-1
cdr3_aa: CSVETGTSKASYNEQFF
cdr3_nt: TGCAGCGTTGAAACCGGGACTTCTAAGGCCTCCTACAATGAGCAGTTCTTC

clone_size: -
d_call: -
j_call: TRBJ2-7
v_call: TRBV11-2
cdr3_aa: CASSLQGLTSYEQYF
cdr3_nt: TGTGCCAGCAGCTTACAGGGGCTTACCTCCTACGAGCAGTACTTC

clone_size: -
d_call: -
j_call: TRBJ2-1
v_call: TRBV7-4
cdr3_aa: CASSLGWGPLSYNEQFF
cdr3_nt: TGTGCCAGCAGCTTAGGGTGGGGGCCCCTCTCCTACAATGAGCAGTTCTTC

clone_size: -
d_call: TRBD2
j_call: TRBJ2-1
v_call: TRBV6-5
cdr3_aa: CASSFRTSAMNEQFF
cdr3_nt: TGTGCCAGCAGTTTTCGGACTAGCGCGATGAATGAGCAGTTCTTC

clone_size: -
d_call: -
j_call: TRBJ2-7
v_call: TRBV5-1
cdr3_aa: CASTLSGPPYEQYF
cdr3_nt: TGCGCCAGCACTCTGTCGGGGCCGCCCTACGAGCAGTACTTC

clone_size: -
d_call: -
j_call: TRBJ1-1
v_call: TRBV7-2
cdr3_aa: CASSFRETEAFF
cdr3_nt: TGTGCCAGCAGCTTCAGGGAGACTGAAGCTTTCTTT

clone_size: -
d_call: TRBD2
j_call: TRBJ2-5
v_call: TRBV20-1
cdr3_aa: CSARGGLAGYQETQYF
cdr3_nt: TGCAGTGCTAGGGGAGGACTAGCGGGGTACCAAGAGACCCAGTACTTC

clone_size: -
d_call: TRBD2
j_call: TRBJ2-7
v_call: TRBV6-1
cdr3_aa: CASNRLAGVREQYF
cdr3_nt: TGTGCCAGCAATAGACTAGCGGGAGTACGGGAGCAGTACTTC

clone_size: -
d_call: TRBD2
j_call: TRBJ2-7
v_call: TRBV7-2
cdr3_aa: CASSQGGLAGSEQYF
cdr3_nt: TGTGCCAGCAGCCAGGGGGGACTAGCGGGATCCGAGCAGTACTTC

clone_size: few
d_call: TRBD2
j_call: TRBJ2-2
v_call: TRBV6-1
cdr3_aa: CASSFLAATGELFF
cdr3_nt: TGTGCCAGCAGCTTCCTAGCGGCTACCGGGGAGCTGTTTTTT

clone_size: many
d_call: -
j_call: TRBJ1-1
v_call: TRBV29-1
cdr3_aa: CSGQNTEAFF
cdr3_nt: TGCAGCGGACAGAACACTGAAGCTTTCTTT

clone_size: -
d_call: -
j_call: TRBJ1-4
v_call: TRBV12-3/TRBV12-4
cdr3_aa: CASKRGNEKLFF
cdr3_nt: TGTGCCAGCAAGCGGGGGAATGAAAAACTGTTTTTT

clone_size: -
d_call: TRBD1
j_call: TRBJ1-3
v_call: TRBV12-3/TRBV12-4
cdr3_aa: CASTRGGVDGNTIYF
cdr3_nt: TGTGCCAGCACCCGAGGGGGCGTAGATGGAAACACCATATATTTT

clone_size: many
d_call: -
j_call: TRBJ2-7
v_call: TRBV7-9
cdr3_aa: CASSPTRGIYEQYF
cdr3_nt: TGTGCCAGCAGCCCCACTAGGGGGATCTACGAGCAGTACTTC

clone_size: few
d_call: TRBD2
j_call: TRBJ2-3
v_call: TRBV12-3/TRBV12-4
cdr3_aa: CASSTSTSGGSNTQYF
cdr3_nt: TGTGCCAGCAGCACATCGACTAGCGGGGGGTCGAATACGCAGTATTTT

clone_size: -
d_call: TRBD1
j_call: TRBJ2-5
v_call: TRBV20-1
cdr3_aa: CSASDREETQYF
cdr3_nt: TGCAGTGCTAGTGACAGGGAGGAGACCCAGTACTTC

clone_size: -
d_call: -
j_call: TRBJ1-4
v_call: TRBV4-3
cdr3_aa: CASSQLVSGELFF
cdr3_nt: TGCGCCAGCAGCCAATTGGTTAGTGGGGAACTGTTTTTT

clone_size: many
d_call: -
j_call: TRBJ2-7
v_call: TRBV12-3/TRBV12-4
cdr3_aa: CASSGVGYEQYF
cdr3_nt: TGTGCCAGCAGTGGGGTCGGCTACGAGCAGTACTTC

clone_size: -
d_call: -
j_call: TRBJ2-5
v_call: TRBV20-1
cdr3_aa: CSADGLSRVSQYF
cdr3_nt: TGCAGTGCTGATGGACTATCAAGAGTGTCCCAGTACTTC

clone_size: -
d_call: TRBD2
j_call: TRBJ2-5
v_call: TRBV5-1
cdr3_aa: CASSTTGTTEETQYF
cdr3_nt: TGCGCCAGCAGTACAACCGGGACTACAGAAGAGACCCAGTACTTC

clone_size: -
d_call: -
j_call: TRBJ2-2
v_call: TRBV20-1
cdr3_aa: CSARDARGGELFF
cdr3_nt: TGCAGTGCTAGAGACGCACGGGGCGGGGAGCTGTTTTTT